The present T cell receptor beta chain was sequenced within a study of CD8+ T cells in alopecia areata. Study outcomes and limitations: Sequencing of scalp tissue also captures the resident alphabeta T cells of normal skin. With patients, TCR sharing proved less clear than in mice, a difference possibly related to HLA. Lesional scalp displayed greater clonality than normal scalp, most notably in alopecia totalis/universalis.

Reverse transcribed after extraction, RNA yielded cDNA as the sequencing template. The data were produced by immunoSEQ multiplex PCR, yet TCRdb's version contains in-frame clones alone and is incomplete. The sample includes some 82,000 clones, roughly 51% of them seen just once. Obtained from alopecia areata patients were lesional scalp punch biopsies along with peripheral blood. This clone was seen only a few times. As yet, its antigen is unknown. This clonotype was sampled from a human donor with alopecia areata. The sequencing sample was made of NKG2D-high CD8+ T cells sorted from blood.

The CDR3 DNA follows: TGTGCCAGCAGCGGGACAGCCAAAAACATTCAGTACTTC. Its translation is CASSGTAKNIQYF. The V call is TRBV5-6, the J call TRBJ2-4; D could derive from TRBD1 or TRBD2 (5 bases each). This CDR3 comprises 13 residues. The germline V gene encodes CDR1 SGHDT and CDR2 YYEEEE. Trimming took 4 bases from V and 0 from J, leaving 5 bases between them.